This is a list of T cell receptor beta chains from one sample in a study of blood T cells in healthy people across ages. TCRdb analysed the 5' RACE reads with MiXCR anew, one entry per CDR3 protein. The sample yields about 580,000 distinct CDR3 sequences, around 48% seen once. The source material was blood. These receptors were taken from a man older than 75 in good health. Both conserved end residues are part of each CDR3. The D gene is left open where the match is weak. Size values are once, few and many counts, or a class for expanded clones, and some rows have none.

V	D	J	size	CDR3	DNA
TRBV20-1	NA	TRBJ1-5	NA	CSAKGGGQGEQPQHF	TGCAGTGCGAAGGGAGGAGGGCAGGGTGAACAGCCCCAGCATTTT
TRBV7-2	TRBD2	TRBJ2-1	NA	CASRNIAGATYNEQFF	TGTGCCAGCAGGAACATAGCGGGGGCCACTTACAATGAGCAGTTCTTC
TRBV4-2	TRBD2	TRBJ2-3	few	CASSQFGLASTAADTQYF	TGTGCCAGCAGCCAATTCGGACTAGCGAGCACGGCGGCAGATACGCAGTATTTT
TRBV2	TRBD1	TRBJ1-1	NA	CASSEARWQGGEAFF	TGTGCCAGCAGTGAAGCCCGATGGCAGGGGGGTGAAGCTTTCTTT
TRBV2	NA	TRBJ2-7	NA	CASKDGGTREQYF	TGTGCCTCCAAGGACGGTGGAACGCGCGAGCAGTACTTC
TRBV20-1	NA	TRBJ2-7	NA	CSARVGSGYEQYF	TGCAGTGCTAGAGTGGGTAGCGGCTACGAGCAGTACTTC
TRBV6-2/TRBV6-3	TRBD2	TRBJ2-7	NA	CASSALAGIYEQYF	TGTGCCAGCAGCGCCCTAGCGGGAATTTACGAGCAGTACTTC
TRBV10-2	NA	TRBJ2-7	NA	CATRTAYEQYF	TGCGCCACCAGGACAGCCTACGAGCAGTACTTC
TRBV7-2	TRBD1	TRBJ2-7	many	CASSLDRGPYEQYF	TGTGCCAGCAGTCTTGACAGGGGGCCCTACGAGCAGTACTTC
TRBV20-1	NA	TRBJ2-1	few	CSVPSGAGNNEQFF	TGCAGTGTTCCGTCCGGGGCCGGAAACAATGAGCAGTTCTTC
TRBV20-1	TRBD2	TRBJ2-3	NA	CSARSVSSGATDTQYF	TGCAGTGCTAGAAGCGTTAGCAGCGGGGCTACAGATACGCAGTATTTT
TRBV6-6	TRBD2	TRBJ2-1	many	CASTLTSGGANEQFF	TGTGCCAGCACCCTTACTAGCGGGGGGGCGAATGAGCAGTTCTTC
TRBV20-1	NA	TRBJ2-5	NA	CSAAGTRLETQYF	TGCAGTGCGGCCGGGACCCGACTAGAGACCCAGTACTTC
TRBV9	TRBD2	TRBJ2-7	few	CASSRSGSEQYF	TGTGCCAGCAGTCGTAGCGGGAGCGAGCAGTACTTC
TRBV7-2	NA	TRBJ2-5	NA	CASSFVAGRFQETQYF	TGTGCCAGCAGCTTTGTCGCGGGAAGATTCCAAGAGACCCAGTACTTC
TRBV20-1	TRBD1	TRBJ1-4	NA	CSAGRGQDNEKLFF	TGCAGTGCGGGAAGAGGACAGGATAATGAAAAACTGTTTTTT
TRBV20-1	TRBD1	TRBJ2-3	few	CSANGGLQGAGTDTQYF	TGCAGTGCTAATGGGGGCCTACAGGGGGCCGGCACAGATACGCAGTATTTT
TRBV5-1	NA	TRBJ2-2	NA	CASSRAKDRNTGELFF	TGCGCCAGCAGCCGTGCTAAGGACCGGAACACCGGGGAGCTGTTTTTT
TRBV20-1	TRBD1	TRBJ1-2	NA	CSAGGQGYYGYTF	TGCAGTGCTGGGGGACAGGGCTACTATGGCTACACCTTC
TRBV7-2	NA	TRBJ2-4	NA	CASSLFLREQYF	TGTGCCAGCAGCTTATTTTTGAGAGAGCAGTACTTC
TRBV6-5	TRBD1	TRBJ1-4	many	CASSYATGYNEKLFF	TGTGCCAGCAGTTACGCGACAGGGTATAATGAAAAACTGTTTTTT
TRBV7-9	TRBD2	TRBJ2-7	NA	CASSSRLAGLFEQYF	TGTGCCAGCAGCTCGAGACTAGCGGGATTGTTCGAGCAGTACTTC
TRBV28	NA	TRBJ1-6	NA	CASSFTPYNSPLHF	TGTGCCAGCAGTTTTACACCTTATAATTCACCCCTCCACTTT
TRBV6-2/TRBV6-3	NA	TRBJ2-5	NA	CASSPRQMRQETQYF	TGTGCCAGCAGTCCCCGACAGATGCGGCAAGAGACCCAGTACTTC
TRBV18	NA	TRBJ2-7	NA	CASSSTLLGAFSYEQYF	TGTGCCAGCTCCTCTACCCTTCTGGGCGCCTTTTCCTACGAGCAGTACTTC
TRBV16	NA	TRBJ1-5	few	CASSQGQYNQPQHF	TGTGCCAGCAGCCAAGGGCAGTACAATCAGCCCCAGCATTTT
TRBV29-1	NA	TRBJ2-1	NA	CGVEEGSEQFF	TGCGGCGTTGAAGAGGGGAGTGAGCAGTTCTTC
TRBV7-2	NA	TRBJ1-2	NA	CASSLNSLNYGYTF	TGTGCCAGCAGCTTAAACTCTCTCAACTATGGCTACACCTTC
TRBV6-5	NA	TRBJ1-4	few	CASHPGGTNEKLFF	TGTGCCAGCCATCCCGGGGGAACTAATGAAAAACTGTTTTTT
TRBV12-3/TRBV12-4	NA	TRBJ2-1	many	CASSLEGAAYNEQFF	TGTGCCAGCAGTTTAGAGGGTGCAGCCTACAATGAGCAGTTCTTC
TRBV20-1	NA	TRBJ2-5	NA	CSAPEQETQYF	TGCAGTGCCCCGGAGCAAGAGACCCAGTACTTC
TRBV29-1	TRBD1	TRBJ2-7	NA	CSVYRGKWYF	TGCAGCGTGTACAGGGGGAAATGGTACTTC
TRBV9	NA	TRBJ2-1	NA	CASSPFSEDTEQFF	TGTGCCAGCAGCCCCTTCAGTGAGGACACCGAGCAGTTCTTC
TRBV5-1	NA	TRBJ1-2	NA	CASSPGPDYDGYTF	TGCGCCAGCAGCCCGGGACCCGATTACGATGGCTACACCTTC
TRBV7-3	NA	TRBJ2-1	many	CASSIDRFGGHMFF	TGTGCCAGCAGCATCGACAGGTTCGGGGGCCATATGTTCTTC
TRBV27	NA	TRBJ2-7	few	CASALGQGPYEQYF	TGTGCCAGCGCTTTGGGGCAGGGACCCTACGAGCAGTACTTC
TRBV20-1	NA	TRBJ2-1	NA	CSAKQYNEQFF	TGCAGTGCTAAACAATACAATGAGCAGTTCTTC
TRBV27	TRBD1	TRBJ1-2	few	CASSIRTGGLYGYTF	TGTGCCAGCAGTATAAGGACAGGGGGCCTCTATGGCTACACCTTC
TRBV15	NA	TRBJ1-1	NA	CATSRDRIINLAFF	TGTGCCACCAGCAGAGATCGAATAATCAACCTGGCTTTCTTT
TRBV27	TRBD2	TRBJ2-1	NA	CASRGTSGSGGNEQFF	TGTGCCAGCAGGGGGACTAGCGGGAGTGGGGGCAATGAGCAGTTCTTC
TRBV29-1	TRBD2	TRBJ2-3	NA	CSVEDPPGGDTQYF	TGCAGCGTTGAAGATCCCCCGGGGGGAGATACGCAGTATTTT
TRBV29-1	NA	TRBJ2-7	NA	CSVGEGAIEQYF	TGCAGCGTTGGGGAGGGGGCAATCGAGCAGTACTTC
TRBV7-2	NA	TRBJ2-1	NA	CASSPVRSVGPNEQFF	TGTGCCAGCAGCCCCGTCCGTTCAGTGGGGCCGAATGAGCAGTTCTTC
TRBV20-1	NA	TRBJ2-7	NA	CSANGAGQVNYEQYF	TGCAGTGCTAATGGAGCGGGACAGGTAAACTACGAGCAGTACTTC
TRBV6-5	TRBD2	TRBJ2-1	NA	CASSHLGLGRDEQFF	TGTGCCAGCAGTCACCTCGGTCTTGGGAGGGATGAGCAGTTCTTC
TRBV7-9	NA	TRBJ1-2	NA	CASSLIGPGVSYGYTF	TGTGCCAGCAGCTTAATCGGGCCAGGGGTGAGCTATGGCTACACCTTC
TRBV6-6	NA	TRBJ2-6	NA	CASSYGGTGPGANVLTF	TGTGCCAGCAGTTACGGGGGGACGGGCCCTGGGGCCAACGTCCTGACTTTC
TRBV4-1	TRBD2	TRBJ2-3	NA	CASSNSPTSGGVTDTQYF	TGCGCCAGCAGCAACTCTCCGACTAGCGGGGGAGTTACAGATACGCAGTATTTT
TRBV7-2	NA	TRBJ2-5	NA	CASTKQSQETQYF	TGTGCCAGCACCAAACAGTCCCAAGAGACCCAGTACTTC
TRBV25-1	NA	TRBJ2-3	NA	CASSESPSPRRYF	TGTGCCAGCAGTGAATCCCCCTCTCCACGACGGTATTTT
TRBV3-1	NA	TRBJ1-5	NA	CASSHSGTVRRNQPQHF	TGTGCCAGCAGCCACAGCGGAACAGTTCGACGCAATCAGCCCCAGCATTTT
TRBV15	NA	TRBJ2-1	NA	CATSRTGNEQFF	TGTGCCACCAGCAGGACTGGCAATGAGCAGTTCTTC
TRBV6-5	NA	TRBJ2-7	NA	CAIRTNGSHEQYF	TGTGCCATCAGGACTAACGGATCCCACGAGCAGTACTTC